Listed below are T cell receptor beta chains from one sample, sequenced in a study of cytomegalovirus exposure and HLA in healthy donors. Assay used: immunoSEQ multiplex PCR; TCRdb lists only in-frame clones, some missing. Among some 130,000 clones, around four fifths were seen once, and the ten largest hold 7.3%. The specimen sequenced was PBMCs. The source is a male donor in good health and CMV-seronegative. CDR3s include the opening cysteine and the closing phenylalanine or tryptophan. D genes are given only for firm matches. Size values are once, few and many counts, or a class for expanded clones, and some rows have none.

TRBV5-6,TRBJ1-1,TRBD1,.,CASSSSWAPSGGRWAEAFF,TGTGCCAGCAGCTCCTCCTGGGCCCCTTCAGGGGGCAGGTGGGCTGAAGCTTTCTTT
TRBV5-1,TRBJ2-3,.,.,CASSLGERHTDTQYF,TGCGCCAGCAGCTTGGGGGAGCGGCACACAGATACGCAGTATTTT
TRBV28,TRBJ1-6,.,.,CASTPGVGSPLHF,TGTGCCAGCACCCCCGGGGTTGGTTCACCCCTCCACTTT
TRBV20-1,TRBJ1-2,.,.,CSAAPGAGYTF,TGCAGTGCTGCCCCAGGGGCAGGCTACACCTTC
TRBV6-5,TRBJ1-6,.,once,CASRLEGAYNSPLHF,TGTGCCAGCAGGCTCGAGGGGGCCTATAATTCACCCCTCCACTTT
TRBV7-8,TRBJ1-3,TRBD1,.,CASSLVGTDSGNTIYF,TGTGCCAGCAGCTTAGTCGGGACAGACTCTGGAAACACCATATATTTT
TRBV28,TRBJ1-1,.,.,CASSLVSRDTEAFF,TGTGCCAGCAGTTTAGTTTCCCGGGATACTGAAGCTTTCTTT
TRBV4-3,TRBJ2-2,.,.,CASSREGGTVFTGELFF,TGCGCCAGCAGCCGAGAGGGGGGTACAGTTTTTACCGGGGAGCTGTTTTTT
TRBV27,TRBJ2-2,.,.,CASTYQATGELFF,TGTGCCAGCACTTACCAAGCCACCGGGGAGCTGTTTTTT
TRBV28,TRBJ1-5,.,.,CASSLIRLPEPQHF,TGTGCCAGCAGTTTAATCAGGCTTCCGGAGCCCCAGCATTTT
TRBV5-1,TRBJ1-3,.,.,CASSLTGPQSGNTIYF,TGCGCCAGCAGCTTGACAGGGCCGCAGTCAGGAAACACCATATATTTT
TRBV5-4,TRBJ2-7,TRBD1,.,CASSKTGGSGSYEQYF,TGTGCCAGCAGCAAAACAGGGGGATCGGGCTCCTACGAGCAGTACTTC
TRBV6-5,TRBJ1-1,.,.,CASSYSRDGRQAFF,TGTGCCAGCAGTTACTCGAGAGATGGCAGGCAAGCTTTCTTT
TRBV27,TRBJ2-1,.,.,CASGEVAGQFF,TGTGCCAGCGGAGAGGTGGCCGGTCAGTTCTTC